This T cell receptor (beta chain) was observed in a study of cytomegalovirus exposure and HLA in healthy donors. The overall study: As an earlier analysis found, about 190 million T cells yielded about 120 million unique TCR beta sequences. Points from the study as a whole: Rare TCR sequences predominated, though certain public TCRs were found in many donors. Researchers left out some V segments, among them TRBV6-2 and TRBV6-3, as indistinguishable.

Concerning this clone: The antigen is not known.

The study ran its PCR with 60 Vbeta and 13 Jbeta primers. Method: immunoSEQ multiplex PCR; TCRdb's copy keeps in-frame clones and lacks some. The sample includes 120,000 or so clones, about 90% seen only once; the top ten take less than 2%. V was clipped by 3 bases and J by 0 bases, with 9 bases between them. CDR3 length: 15 residues. Germline CDR1 and CDR2: KGHSH and LQKENI. The clonotype comes from a man aged 40-49 years in good health and CMV-seronegative. The chain has TRBV18 and TRBJ1-5; a possible D gene is TRBD1 (6 bases). The sequencing sample was made of PBMCs. The DNA for the CDR3 is TGTGCCAGCTCACCTAACAGGGTTAGCAATCAGCCCCAGCATTTT. Translated, it gives CASSPNRVSNQPQHF.